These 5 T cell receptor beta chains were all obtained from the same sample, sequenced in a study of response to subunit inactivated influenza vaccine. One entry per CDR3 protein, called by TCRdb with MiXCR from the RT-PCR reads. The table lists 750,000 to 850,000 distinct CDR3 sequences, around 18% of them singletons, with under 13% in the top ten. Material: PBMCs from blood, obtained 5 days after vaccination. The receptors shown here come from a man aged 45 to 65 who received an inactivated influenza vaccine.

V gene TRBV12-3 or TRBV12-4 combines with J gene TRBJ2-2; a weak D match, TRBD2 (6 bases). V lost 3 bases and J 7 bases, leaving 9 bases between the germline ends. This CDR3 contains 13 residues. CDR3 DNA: TGTGCCAGCAGTTTTGGAGGGGTCGGGGAGCTGTTTTTT. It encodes CASSFGGVGELFF.

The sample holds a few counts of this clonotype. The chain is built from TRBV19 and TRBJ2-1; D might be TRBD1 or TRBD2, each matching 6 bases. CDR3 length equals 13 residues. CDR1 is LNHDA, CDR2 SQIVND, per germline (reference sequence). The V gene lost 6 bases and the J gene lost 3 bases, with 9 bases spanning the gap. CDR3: CASSAGHYNEQFF. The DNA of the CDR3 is TGTGCCAGTAGCGCGGGACACTACAATGAGCAGTTCTTC.

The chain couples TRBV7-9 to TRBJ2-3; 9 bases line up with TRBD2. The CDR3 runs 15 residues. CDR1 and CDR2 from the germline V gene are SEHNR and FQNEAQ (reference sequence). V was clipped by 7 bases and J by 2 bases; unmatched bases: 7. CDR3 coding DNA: TGTGCCAGCACCCTGGCTAGCGGGGCCACAGATACGCAGTATTTT. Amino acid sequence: CASTLASGATDTQYF.

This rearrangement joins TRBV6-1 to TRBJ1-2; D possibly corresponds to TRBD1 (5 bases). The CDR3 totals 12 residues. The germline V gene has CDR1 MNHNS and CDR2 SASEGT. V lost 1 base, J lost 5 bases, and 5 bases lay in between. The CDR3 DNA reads TGTGCCAGCAGTGAAGAGGGGTATGGCTACACCTTC. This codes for CASSEEGYGYTF.

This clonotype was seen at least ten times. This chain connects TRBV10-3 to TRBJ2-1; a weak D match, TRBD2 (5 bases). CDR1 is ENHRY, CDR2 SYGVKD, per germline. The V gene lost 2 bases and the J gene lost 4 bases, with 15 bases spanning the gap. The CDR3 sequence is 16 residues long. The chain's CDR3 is CAISEEIARGYNEQFF. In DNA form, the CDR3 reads TGTGCCATCAGTGAGGAGATAGCGCGAGGGTACAATGAGCAGTTCTTC.